This entry lists 19 T cell receptor beta chains sequenced from one sample in a study of CD8 T cells in ankylosing spondylitis. TCRdb reanalysed the 5' RACE reads using MiXCR and keeps one entry per CDR3 protein. Among 200,000 to 250,000 distinct CDR3 sequences listed, approximately 11% were seen once. Sequencing input: blood, either unsorted or a sorted T cell fraction (not recorded which). All receptors derive from a male donor with ankylosing spondylitis or in good health (not recorded which).

This chain uses TRBV12-3 or TRBV12-4 with TRBJ2-6; D gene unclear. The CDR3 runs 15 residues. V lost 6 bases, J lost 0 bases, and 9 bases lay in between. The CDR3 DNA sequence: TGTGCCAGCAGCCCTATATCCTCTGGGGCCAACGTCCTGACTTTC. The encoded protein is CASSPISSGANVLTF.

This clonotype showed up many times. The rearrangement links TRBV20-1 to TRBJ2-1, with 11 positions matching TRBD2. Germline V gene data show CDR1 as DFQATT and CDR2 as SNEGSKA (reference sequence). The CDR3 has 14 amino acids. Unmatched junction bases numbered 3, after V lost 3 bases and J lost 5 bases. The CDR3 protein is CSASPLAGDNEQFF. The DNA for the CDR3 is TGCAGTGCTAGCCCACTAGCGGGGGACAATGAGCAGTTCTTC.

This clonotype was recorded a few times. Given a much more abundant clone one base away, this may be a read error. This chain links TRBV20-1 with TRBJ2-1; 9 nucleotides agree with TRBD2. CDR3 length equals 16 residues. V was clipped by 3 bases and J by 7 bases; unmatched bases: 13. Germline CDR1 is DFQATT and CDR2 is SNEGSKA (reference sequence). The CDR3 reads CSASLAGRSMGNEQFF. CDR3 DNA sequence: TGCAGTGCTAGCCTAGCGGGACGAAGCATGGGAAATGAGCAGTTCTTC.

This clonotype was detected ten times or more. This sequence joins TRBV3-1 and TRBJ2-1; D unresolved. The V and J ends lost 0 bases and 3 bases respectively, with 12 bases between them. Germline V lookup: CDR1 LGHDT, CDR2 YNNKEL (reference sequence). The CDR3 contains 16 residues. The CDR3 DNA sequence: TGTGCCAGCAGCCAAGATTTCGGTAGAGGCTACAATGAGCAGTTCTTC. This encodes CASSQDFGRGYNEQFF.

This clonotype was counted ten times or more. The gene calls are TRBV28 and TRBJ2-5; unclear D gene. Between the trimmed V and J ends, which lost 8 bases and 4 bases, there was a span of 11 bases. From germline, CDR1 is MDHEN and CDR2 SYDVKM. The CDR3 runs 12 residues. CDR3: CASLIPGETQYF. The CDR3 DNA reads as TGTGCCAGCCTTATCCCGGGAGAGACCCAGTACTTC.

This clonotype has at least ten counts. This chain uses TRBV20-1 with TRBJ1-1; maybe TRBD1 (6 bases). Germline CDR1 is DFQATT and CDR2 is SNEGSKA (reference sequence). Trimming left V 0 bases short and J 8 bases short, with 13 bases between. CDR3 length equals 13 residues. The CDR3: CSARDTRGVEAFF. Written as DNA, the CDR3 is TGCAGTGCTAGAGATACCAGGGGTGTGGAAGCTTTCTTT.

This clonotype was picked up many times. V is TRBV5-8 and J is TRBJ2-3; D is ambiguous. The germline V and J ends were trimmed by 0 bases and 4 bases, with 18 bases remaining between them. Germline V gene sequence: CDR1 SGHTS, CDR2 YDEGEE. This CDR3 is 17 amino acids long. CDR3 DNA: TGTGCCAGCAGCTTGGTTCGTGGTATCTCCCTCGCAGATACGCAGTATTTT. Amino acids: CASSLVRGISLADTQYF.

The table lists this clonotype with many counts. The genes are TRBV20-1 and TRBJ1-2; no clear D. The germline CDR1 and CDR2 sequences are DFQATT and SNEGSKA (reference sequence). The CDR3 is 13 amino acids. V was clipped by 0 bases and J by 2 bases, with 7 bases between them. The CDR3 DNA follows: TGCAGTGCTAGAGATCTTGAGAACTATGGCTACACCTTC. Translated, it gives CSARDLENYGYTF.

This clonotype was counted at least ten times. The chain joins TRBV12-3 or TRBV12-4 to TRBJ2-2; tentative D call: TRBD2 (7 bases). The germline V and J ends were trimmed by 6 bases and 5 bases, with 19 bases remaining between them. The CDR3 has 16 residues. CDR3 sequence (DNA): TGTGCCAGCAGCTATATGGCGGGGGCGGCAACCGGGGAGCTGTTTTTT. Protein product: CASSYMAGAATGELFF.

This clonotype has a count of ten or more. The chain employs TRBV5-1 and TRBJ2-7; D is unclear. Trimming took 0 bases from V and 5 from J, leaving 9 bases between them. From germline, CDR1 is SGHRS and CDR2 YFSETQ. CDR3 size: 13 residues. The CDR3 here is CASSLVTTDEQYF. CDR3 nucleotides: TGCGCCAGCAGCTTGGTCACGACGGACGAGCAGTACTTC.

This clonotype was recorded many times. This rearrangement joins TRBV5-1 to TRBJ2-1; a possible D gene is TRBD2 (6 bases). Trimming cost V 1 base and J 7 bases, with 15 bases left between them. The CDR3 is 15 amino acids. Germline V CDR1 and CDR2: SGHRS, YFSETQ. The CDR3 region has the DNA TGCGCCAGCAGCTTGTCTCTGGACTACATGAATGAGCAGTTCTTC. The encoded protein is CASSLSLDYMNEQFF.

The rearrangement joins TRBV3-1 to TRBJ1-2, with a tentative D call TRBD1 (6 bases). Germline values: CDR1 LGHDT, CDR2 YNNKEL (reference sequence). This CDR3 comprises 13 residues. Trimming removed 3 bases at V and 8 bases at J, with 13 bases between. This CDR3 is CASSHGGPTGYTF. CDR3 bases: TGTGCCAGCAGCCACGGGGGGCCTACCGGCTACACCTTC.

CDR3 in amino acids: CASSQPQTGGRNEQFF. CDR3 nucleotide sequence: TGCGCCAGCAGCCAACCCCAGACAGGGGGCCGCAATGAGCAGTTCTTC. This chain joins TRBV4-1 and TRBJ2-1, with TRBD1 identical over 10 bases. CDR1 MGHRA and CDR2 YSYEKL come from the germline V gene. V dropped 2 bases and J dropped 6; count of bases not matched to a gene: 7. This CDR3 has 16 residues.

This clonotype was seen at least ten times. Written as DNA, the CDR3 is TGTGCCAGCAGCTTGGCGGGGACAGGGCCAGATACGCAGTATTTT. The encoded protein is CASSLAGTGPDTQYF. V gene TRBV5-6 combines with J gene TRBJ2-3, with TRBD1 matching over 9 bases. CDR3 length: 15 residues. V dropped 0 bases and J dropped 4; count of bases not matched to a gene: 3. Germline loops: CDR1 SGHDT, CDR2 YYEEEE.

The genes are TRBV12-3 or TRBV12-4 and TRBJ2-5; 9 bases align to TRBD2. Losses at the gene ends were 5 bases for V and 1 base for J; bases not matched to a gene: 5. The CDR3 loop spans 15 amino acids. The CDR3 spells CASSPYSGGQETQYF. DNA for the CDR3: TGTGCCAGCAGTCCCTATAGCGGGGGCCAAGAGACCCAGTACTTC.

The rearrangement uses TRBV20-1 and TRBJ1-2, with TRBD1 matching 10 bases. The CDR3 length is 15 residues. After removal of 1 base from V and 6 bases from J, the junction contained 8 bases not matched to a gene. Per the germline V gene, CDR1 is DFQATT and CDR2 is SNEGSKA (reference sequence). The CDR3 loop is CSARVPGQGWNGYTF. The DNA for the CDR3 is TGCAGTGCTAGAGTACCGGGACAGGGGTGGAATGGCTACACCTTC.

This clonotype showed up many times. The chain is built from TRBV7-8 and TRBJ2-3; tentatively, D is TRBD2 (6 bases). Germline V lookup: CDR1 SGHVS, CDR2 FQNEAQ. V was pared by 0 bases and J by 2 bases, with 12 bases between. CDR3 length: 16 amino acids. The CDR3, as DNA: TGTGCCAGCAGCTTAGCGGTCCCGGGGGACACAGATACGCAGTATTTT. Translated, it gives CASSLAVPGDTDTQYF.

The chain employs TRBV18 and TRBJ2-1; 13 bases fit TRBD2. After removal of 3 bases from V and 9 bases from J, the junction contained 17 bases not matched to a gene. The germline V gene has CDR1 KGHSH and CDR2 LQKENI. This CDR3 spans 19 amino acids. The DNA for the CDR3 is TGTGCCAGCTCACCGAATCCCATTAGACTAGCGGGAGGATCTGGTGAGCAGTTCTTC. Translated, it gives CASSPNPIRLAGGSGEQFF.

This clonotype was recorded at least ten times. The chain carries TRBV29-1 and TRBJ2-4; 7 positions agree with TRBD2. Trimming at V came to 7 bases and at J to 9 bases, leaving 12 bases not matched to a gene. There are 13 residues in the CDR3. Germline CDR1 and CDR2: SQVTM and ANQGSEA. The CDR3 DNA follows: TGCAGCGCCGCCGGGGGGTCTGGGACCATTCAGTACTTC. It is translated as CSAAGGSGTIQYF.